Following are 27 T cell receptor beta chains from one sample sequenced in a study of T cell responses to AZD1222 COVID-19 vaccine. Sequencing was performed with immunoSEQ multiplex PCR; in TCRdb, only in-frame clones are kept and a portion is missing. The profile shows roughly 110,000 clones, around nine tenths of them singletons. The sample here was peripheral blood, taken on day 0 of AZD1222 vaccination. The receptors shown here come from an adult in good health.

The chain is built from TRBV4-3 and TRBJ2-7; 8 bases fit TRBD1. The germline CDR1 and CDR2 sequences are LGHNA and YSLEER. V gave up 1 base and J gave up 5 bases; unmatched junction bases: 10. The CDR3 runs to 16 residues. The CDR3 is CASSQALGQGANEQYF. The CDR3 DNA reads TGCGCCAGCAGCCAAGCCCTGGGGCAGGGGGCAAACGAGCAGTACTTC.

The chain employs TRBV6-2 or TRBV6-3 and TRBJ1-2, with D perhaps matching TRBD1 (6 bases). Per germline, CDR1 MNHEY and CDR2 SVGEGT. This CDR3 is built from 16 residues. The V end lost 6 bases, the J end lost 3 bases, and 20 bases lay between the germline ends. The CDR3 DNA sequence: TGTGCCAGCAGCTATTTACCTCGACAGGAGGACTATGGCTACACCTTC. This translates into CASSYLPRQEDYGYTF.

The table lists this clone with a few counts. Other DNA sequences in the sample encode the same CDR3. The chain recombines TRBV7-2 with TRBJ2-3, with D possibly matching TRBD2 (6 bases). The ends were cut back, 2 bases at V and 0 bases at J, with 12 bases in the middle. CDR3 size: 16 residues. Germline V gene sequence: CDR1 SGHTA, CDR2 FQGNSA. The CDR3 spells CASSLLGGDSTDTQYF. Here the CDR3 DNA reads TGTGCCAGCAGCTTACTGGGGGGTGATAGCACAGATACGCAGTATTTT.

Only one count was recorded for this clone. CDR3 in DNA: TGTGCCAGCAGCCCCGCCAGCGGGGGCACCGGGGAGCTGTTTTTT. Amino acids: CASSPASGGTGELFF. The V and J genes are TRBV6-4 and TRBJ2-2; the match to TRBD2 covers 8 bases. The ends lost 6 bases at V and 4 bases at J; junction bases unmatched: 7. CDR3 length equals 15 residues. Looked up from germline, CDR1 is MRHNA and CDR2 is SNTAGT.

The rearrangement links TRBV6-4 to TRBJ1-5, with 8 nucleotides matching TRBD1. Trimming at V came to 4 bases and at J to 6 bases, leaving 8 bases not matched to a gene. CDR3 size: 15 residues. The germline V gene encodes CDR1 MRHNA and CDR2 SNTAGT. CDR3 bases: TGTGCCAGCAGTGGCGAGGACAGGGTGGGTCAGCCCCAGCATTTT. Translated, it gives CASSGEDRVGQPQHF.

The V and J genes are TRBV10-3 and TRBJ2-7; no reliable D call. This CDR3 region has 14 residues. In germline, CDR1 is ENHRY, CDR2 SYGVKD. The ends were cut back, 4 bases at V and 6 bases at J, with 16 bases in the middle. The DNA for the CDR3 is TGTGCCATCAGTGGTACCTCGGGCAGAGCCGAGCAGTACTTC. Translation: CAISGTSGRAEQYF.

This clone is deemed medium-sized. The genes are TRBV6-2 or TRBV6-3 and TRBJ2-7; D is perhaps TRBD1 or TRBD2 (5 bases each). Germline V gene data show CDR1 as MNHEY and CDR2 as SVGEGT. Deletions cut 4 bases from V and 5 bases from J, with 18 bases between. This CDR3 region has 15 residues. The CDR3 sequence: CASSFTGAGGNEQYF. CDR3 nucleotide sequence: TGTGCCAGCAGTTTCACCGGGGCCGGAGGAAACGAGCAGTACTTC.

This clone was recorded many times. The rearrangement links TRBV7-3 to TRBJ2-5; 7 nucleotides agree with TRBD1. The CDR3 runs to 16 residues. From germline, CDR1 is SGHTA and CDR2 FQGTGA. Trimming cost V 5 bases and J 1 base; bases outside gene matches: 10. In DNA form, the CDR3 reads TGTGCCAGCAGCCCAGGGCACGGGGACAGCCAAGAGACCCAGTACTTC. Its translation is CASSPGHGDSQETQYF.

V gene TRBV7-2 combines with J gene TRBJ1-6, with D possibly being TRBD1 (5 bases). The CDR3 sequence is 16 residues long. CDR1 and CDR2 from the germline V gene are SGHTA and FQGNSA. V lost 1 base to trimming and J lost 9 bases, with 16 bases between them. CDR3 bases: TGTGCCAGCAGCTTAGAAAAGGTGGGGCGGGGTTCACCCCTCCACTTT. The encoded protein is CASSLEKVGRGSPLHF.

V is TRBV30 and J is TRBJ2-5, with D perhaps assigned TRBD1 or TRBD2 (5 bases each). Looked up from germline, CDR1 is GTSNPN and CDR2 is SVGIG (reference sequence). The CDR3 extends over 13 amino acids. In nucleotides, the CDR3 is TGTGCTAGAGGGGTAGGGCTTCAAGAGACCCAGTACTTC. Residues: CARGVGLQETQYF.

This sequence joins TRBV2 and TRBJ2-7; 8 bases fit TRBD2. V shed 10 bases, J shed 2 bases, and the junction held 19 bases outside the gene matches. Germline CDR1 SNHLY, CDR2 FYNNEI. CDR3 length: 17 amino acids. The chain's CDR3 is CATLPRPSGGPTYEQYF. CDR3 sequence (DNA): TGTGCCACCTTACCGAGACCGAGCGGGGGTCCAACCTACGAGCAGTACTTC.

The rearrangement joins TRBV3-1 (or the pseudogene TRBV3-2) to TRBJ2-4, with 15 bases matching TRBD2. J lost 7 bases, V lost 2 bases, and 6 bases had no gene match. The CDR3 is made up of 17 amino acids. Per the germline V gene, CDR1 is LGHDT and CDR2 is YNNKEL (reference sequence). This CDR3 is CASSQLWTSGGANIQYF. CDR3 bases: TGTGCCAGCAGCCAACTGTGGACTAGCGGGGGGGCGAACATTCAGTACTTC.

J is TRBJ1-1 and V is TRBV5-5; D is unclear. V was cut by 5 bases and J by 1 base, with 12 bases left in between. CDR3 size: 14 residues. Per the germline V gene, CDR1 is SGHKS and CDR2 is YYEKEE (reference sequence). The CDR3 spells CASRMGSANTEAFF. Here the CDR3 DNA reads TGTGCCAGCAGAATGGGCAGCGCGAACACTGAAGCTTTCTTT.

CDR3 coding DNA: TGTGCCAGCAGCGTAGACGGGGGGCGCGGTTCCTATAATTCACCCCTCCACTTT. This translates into CASSVDGGRGSYNSPLHF. The chain is built from TRBV9 and TRBJ1-6; a possible D gene is TRBD1 (6 bases). V gave up 0 bases and J gave up 1 base, with 14 bases separating them. There are 18 residues in the CDR3. Germline V gives CDR1 SGDLS, CDR2 YYNGEE.

The chain recombines TRBV7-2 with TRBJ1-3; 7 bases align to TRBD1. The V and J ends lost 5 bases and 2 bases, in that order; junction bases with no gene match: 6. Looked up from germline, CDR1 is SGHTA and CDR2 is FQGNSA. The CDR3 extends over 15 amino acids. In nucleotides, the CDR3 is TGTGCCAGCAGCATCAGACAGGGCCCTGGAAACACCATATATTTT. Its protein is CASSIRQGPGNTIYF.

The V call is TRBV5-4, the J call TRBJ2-7, with 12 positions matching TRBD2. The germline CDR1 and CDR2 sequences are SGHNT and YYREEE (reference sequence). J gave up 2 bases and V 0 bases, and 3 bases lay outside the gene matches. The CDR3 runs 16 residues. The CDR3, as DNA: TGTGCCAGCAGCTTGGTTCGACTAGCGGGGGCCTACGAGCAGTACTTC. This gives the protein CASSLVRLAGAYEQYF.

The V and J genes are TRBV5-1 and TRBJ2-5; possible D gene TRBD2, 5 bases. The CDR3 spans 13 residues. Germline V gene lookup returns CDR1 SGHRS and CDR2 YFSETQ. V lost 2 bases to trimming and J lost 2 bases, with 7 bases between them. The CDR3 DNA is TGCGCCAGCAGCTTTAGCGCTCAAGAGACCCAGTACTTC. It translates to CASSFSAQETQYF. Looking up the rest from reference TRBV5-1 and TRBJ2-5 gives the full variable domain: KAGVTQTPRYLIKTRGQQVTLSCSPISGHRSVSWYQQTPGQGLQFLFEYFSETQRNKGNFPGRFSGRQFSNSRSEMNVSTLELGDSALYLCASSFSAQETQYFGPGTRLLVL.

This chain links TRBV5-6 with TRBJ1-1; 9 bases are shared with TRBD1. The CDR3 has 15 amino acids. The germline gives CDR1 SGHDT, CDR2 YYEEEE. V gave up 4 bases and J gave up 8 bases; unmatched junction bases: 12. The CDR3 nucleotides are TGTGCCAGCAGCGGGACAGGGAGGGTAGAGGTGGAAGCTTTCTTT. It codes for CASSGTGRVEVEAFF.

The rearrangement links TRBV7-2 to TRBJ2-5, with D perhaps TRBD1 or TRBD2 (6 bases each). Trimming stripped 2 bases from V and 4 bases from J, with 17 bases between. The length of the CDR3 is 16 residues. CDR1 and CDR2 from the germline V gene are SGHTA and FQGNSA. CDR3 region: CASSLLGGGVGETQYF. In DNA, the CDR3 is TGTGCCAGCAGCTTATTGGGGGGCGGGGTTGGAGAGACCCAGTACTTC.

The chain employs TRBV24-1 and TRBJ2-5; unclear D gene. V lost 4 bases and J 2 bases, leaving 16 bases between the germline ends. CDR3 length equals 16 residues. CDR1 and CDR2 (germline): KGHDR, SFDVKD. The CDR3 nucleotides read TGTGCCACCAGTGACCCGCGGAGTGGGGTACAAGAGACCCAGTACTTC. Amino acids: CATSDPRSGVQETQYF.

The chain couples TRBV11-3 to TRBJ2-5; D unresolved. The CDR3 has 13 amino acids. The germline V gene encodes CDR1 SGHNT and CDR2 YENEEA. V shed 0 bases and J shed 7 bases, with 9 bases lying between them. CDR3 DNA sequence: TGTGCCAGCAGCTTAGAGGCAGAAGCGACCCAGTACTTC. Translated: CASSLEAEATQYF.

The CDR3 here is CASSRRVQGLSYEQYF. CDR3 coding DNA: TGTGCCAGCTCAAGAAGGGTCCAGGGGCTCTCCTACGAGCAGTACTTC. This chain links TRBV3-1 (or the pseudogene TRBV3-2) with TRBJ2-7; tentatively, D is TRBD1 (6 bases). CDR3 size: 16 residues. Germline CDR1 and CDR2: LGHDT and YNNKEL (reference sequence). The germline V and J ends were trimmed by 8 bases and 0 bases, with 20 bases remaining between them.

The V gene is TRBV19, the J gene TRBJ1-6; 8 nucleotides line up with TRBD1. This CDR3 has 19 amino acids. The germline gives CDR1 LNHDA, CDR2 SQIVND (reference sequence). V shed 2 bases and J 5 bases; nucleotides not matched to a gene: 14. Here the CDR3 DNA reads TGTGCCAGTAGTATATTGACCCAGGGGACAGGAGACAATAATTCACCCCTCCACTTT. Residues: CASSILTQGTGDNNSPLHF.

The J gene is TRBJ1-3, the V gene TRBV9, with a weak D call TRBD1 (6 bases). The CDR3 is 15 amino acids. Trimming removed 6 bases at V and 2 bases at J, with 15 bases between. The germline V gene has CDR1 SGDLS and CDR2 YYNGEE. The CDR3 region is CASNAQGTTGNTIYF. CDR3 DNA: TGTGCCAGCAATGCCCAAGGGACAACTGGAAACACCATATATTTT.

The chain has TRBV27 and TRBJ2-7; TRBD2 matches at 8 bases. CDR3 length: 14 amino acids. Germline-derived CDR1 and CDR2 are MNHEY and SMNVEV (reference sequence). Losses at the gene ends were 5 bases for V and 6 bases for J; bases not matched to a gene: 9. The CDR3 coding sequence is TGTGCCAGCAGTGTCCTCGGGGGGGCCGGCGAGCAGTACTTC. Protein product: CASSVLGGAGEQYF.

The chain couples TRBV5-4 to TRBJ1-2; the D is unclear. Looked up from germline, CDR1 is SGHNT and CDR2 is YYREEE (reference sequence). The CDR3 loop spans 14 amino acids. V was cut by 4 bases and J by 4 bases, with 14 bases left in between. As DNA, the CDR3 is TGTGCCAGCAGCGACCGGGGATACCGCTATGGCTACACCTTC. It specifies CASSDRGYRYGYTF.

This chain connects TRBV5-1 to TRBJ2-7; 9 positions agree with TRBD1. The CDR3 totals 15 residues. V trimming: 4 bases; J trimming: 2 bases; junction bases outside the gene matches: 7. CDR1 is SGHRS, CDR2 YFSETQ, per germline. The CDR3 spells CASSEGTGPPYEQYF. Here the CDR3 DNA reads TGCGCCAGCAGCGAGGGGACAGGGCCCCCCTACGAGCAGTACTTC.